Each of the 7 T cell receptor beta chains below was sequenced from the same sample in a study of blood T cell repertoires in COVID-19. The table came from immunoSEQ multiplex PCR; TCRdb's copy has only in-frame clones and leaves some out. Of under 500,000 clones in the sample, 75% to 90% were seen once. Sequenced input: PBMCs or T cells enriched from blood (not recorded which). Receptor source: a man younger than 45 who had recovered from COVID-19.

This CDR3 reads CASSQGLAGTDTQYF. The CDR3 DNA is TGTGCCAGCAGCCAGGGACTAGCGGGCACAGATACGCAGTATTTT. The chain carries TRBV2 and TRBJ2-3; 11 bases map to TRBD2. The CDR3 has 15 amino acids. Trimming removed 6 bases from V and 1 base from J; junction bases left unmatched: 3. Germline loops: CDR1 SNHLY, CDR2 FYNNEI.

J is TRBJ2-7 and V is TRBV7-9; a weak D match, TRBD2 (5 bases). The germline V gene encodes CDR1 SEHNR and CDR2 FQNEAQ (reference sequence). The CDR3 totals 13 residues. Trimming stripped 5 bases from V and 7 bases from J, with 15 bases between. CDR3 DNA: TGTGCCAGCAGCCTCGGACTCCCCGGGGAGCAGTACTTC. It is translated as CASSLGLPGEQYF.

This sequence joins TRBV7-9 and TRBJ2-1, with TRBD1 as a possible D gene (5 bases). The CDR3 extends over 15 amino acids. Trimming stripped 8 bases from V and 3 bases from J, with 17 bases between. Germline V gene data show CDR1 as SEHNR and CDR2 as FQNEAQ (reference sequence). The CDR3 DNA follows: TGTGCCAGCGGCAAGGTTACAGGTTACTACAATGAGCAGTTCTTC. Translated, it gives CASGKVTGYYNEQFF.

The chain links TRBV10-3 to TRBJ2-2; 8 bases map to TRBD2. This CDR3 spans 15 amino acids. Germline CDR1 ENHRY, CDR2 SYGVKD. Losses at the gene ends were 6 bases for V and 5 bases for J; bases not matched to a gene: 8. The CDR3 region is CAIRDLAGSTGELFF. In DNA form, the CDR3 reads TGTGCCATCAGAGACCTAGCGGGTTCAACCGGGGAGCTGTTTTTT.

Notes on this clone: The germline gene is not matched at one end of the junction; a read error may be the cause. The V gene is TRBV12-3 or TRBV12-4, the J gene TRBJ1-4; 7 nucleotides agree with TRBD1. This CDR3 has 12 residues. As DNA, the CDR3 is TGTGCCAGCAGTTTCAATGACAGGGTGAGGCTTTTT. Translating it yields CASSFNDRVRLF.

This chain joins TRBV6-5 and TRBJ1-5; possibly TRBD1 for D (6 bases). This CDR3 is 15 amino acids long. Germline V gene data show CDR1 as MNHEY and CDR2 as SVGAGI. V was shortened by 2 bases and J by 2 bases, with 10 bases between the two germline ends. The CDR3 nucleotides read TGTGCCAGCAGTTACGCAGGGGTGGGCAATCAGCCCCAGCATTTT. Protein product: CASSYAGVGNQPQHF.

The chain joins TRBV30 to TRBJ1-4, with 8 bases identical to TRBD1. Germline-derived CDR1 and CDR2 are GTSNPN and SVGIG (reference sequence). This CDR3 contains 16 residues. V lost 2 bases and J lost 6; bases outside the gene matches: 11. The CDR3 DNA is TGTGCCTGGAGTCGAAGGTCCGGGACAGGAGATGAAAAACTGTTTTTT. The encoded protein is CAWSRRSGTGDEKLFF.